This T cell receptor beta chain was obtained from a study of shared clonotypes between healthy human individuals. Naive CD8 cells lacked CD45RO and underwent positive selection for CCR7, leaving out terminally differentiated effector memory CD45RA+ cells. Only in-frame clones appear in the TCRdb table, and some are missing; sequencing was by immunoSEQ multiplex PCR. The sample holds 760,000 or so clones, about 96% seen once. The J segment lost 6 bases and the V segment lost 8 bases, leaving 16 bases of the junction unmatched. This CDR3 has 15 residues. CDR1 WNHNN and CDR2 SYGVQD come from the germline V gene (reference sequence).

The sample consisted of naive CD8+ T cells sorted from blood. V is TRBV10-1 and J is TRBJ2-7; 7 nucleotides match TRBD2. This TCR was sampled from a man under 40 in good health. In nucleotides, the CDR3 is TGCGCCAGCTCGGGGGGTCAGGCCCCGGGGCGCGAGCAGTACTTC. It encodes CASSGGQAPGREQYF.